A single sample gave rise to the 30 T cell receptor beta chains below, sequenced in a study of T-cell reconstitution after alpha-beta-depleted transplantation in children. This sample's TCRbeta library carried unique molecular identifier barcodes. In TCRdb, the PCR reads were re-called with MiXCR into one record per CDR3 protein. The table shows 200,000 or so distinct CDR3 sequences, with 5% to 7.5% occurring only once. The material sequenced was PBMCs, taken before TCRalphabeta/CD19-depleted stem cell transplant. The receptor set was obtained from a girl under three years old with combined immunodeficiency, due to receive a stem cell transplant.

This clonotype showed up many times. V is TRBV12-3 or TRBV12-4 and J is TRBJ2-2; D may correspond to TRBD1 or TRBD2 (5 bases each). V was cut by 10 bases and J by 7 bases, with 10 bases left in between. The CDR3 is 11 amino acids. CDR3 DNA sequence: TGTGCCAACGGGGCGATCGGGGAGCTGTTTTTT. This gives the protein CANGAIGELFF.

This clonotype was recorded at least ten times. The chain is built from TRBV7-9 and TRBJ2-1; tentative D call: TRBD1 (6 bases). Trimming removed 3 bases from V and 12 bases from J, with 9 bases in between. The CDR3 loop spans 11 amino acids. The germline V gene encodes CDR1 SEHNR and CDR2 FQNEAQ (reference sequence). The CDR3 spells CASSLRTVQFF. CDR3 sequence (DNA): TGTGCCAGCAGCTTGAGGACAGTGCAGTTCTTC.

With regard to this clonotype: A much larger clone differs by one base, so this may be a read error. The chain uses TRBV5-1 and TRBJ2-3; TRBD2 is a possible D gene (6 bases). CDR1 SGHRS and CDR2 YFSETQ come from the germline V gene. Trimming stripped 6 bases from V and 1 base from J, with 24 bases between. This CDR3 is 18 amino acids long. The CDR3 spells CASIWRSFWGVRTDTQYF. As DNA, the CDR3 is TGCGCCAGCATCTGGAGGTCTTTTTGGGGGGTTCGCACAGATACGCAGTATTTT.

Regarding this clonotype: Its ends do not fully match the called genes, so a read error is possible. V and J are TRBV3-1 and TRBJ2-3; D might be TRBD1 (5 bases). This CDR3 is built from 19 residues. CDR1 and CDR2 (germline): LGHDT, YNNKEL (reference sequence). CDR3 sequence (DNA): TGTGCCAGCAGCAAAGACAGACTTATCTTTGAGACCAGCACAGATACGCAGTATTTT. This gives the protein CASSKDRLIFETSTDTQYF.

This clonotype appeared many times. V and J are TRBV7-2 and TRBJ2-7, with 8 bases fitting TRBD2. V trimming: 1 base; J trimming: 3 bases; junction bases outside the gene matches: 8. CDR3 length: 16 residues. The germline CDR1 and CDR2 sequences are SGHTA and FQGNSA. This chain's CDR3 is CASSLGSRLAIYEQYF. The CDR3 DNA sequence: TGTGCCAGCAGCTTAGGGTCGCGACTAGCGATCTACGAGCAGTACTTC. Full variable domain (rest looked up from reference TRBV7-2 and TRBJ2-7): GAGVSQSPSNKVTEKGKDVELRCDPISGHTALYWYRQSLGQGLEFLIYFQGNSAPDKSGLPSDRFSAERTGGSVSTLTIQRTQQEDSAVYLCASSLGSRLAIYEQYFGPGTRLTVT.

This clonotype was observed many times. The V and J genes are TRBV6-2 or TRBV6-3 and TRBJ2-4, with 9 bases lining up with TRBD2. V lost 8 bases and J lost 7; bases outside the gene matches: 15. This CDR3 is built from 16 residues. CDR1 and CDR2 (germline): MNHEY, SVGEGT. This chain's CDR3 is CASGPATSGSANIQYF. The CDR3 DNA is TGTGCCAGCGGGCCCGCGACTAGCGGATCTGCTAACATTCAGTACTTC.

This clonotype was seen many times. The gene calls are TRBV20-1 and TRBJ2-1; possible D gene TRBD2, 5 bases. Germline CDR1 is DFQATT and CDR2 is SNEGSKA (reference sequence). CDR3 length: 15 amino acids. The V end lost 0 bases, the J end lost 4 bases, and 13 bases lay between the germline ends. The CDR3 nucleotides read TGCAGTGCTAGAGATCGGCGGGTGAGTTACAATGAGCAGTTCTTC. Its protein is CSARDRRVSYNEQFF.

There are many counts of this clonotype. This chain joins TRBV18 and TRBJ2-3; D ambiguous. This CDR3 contains 17 residues. In germline, CDR1 is KGHSH, CDR2 LQKENI. The ends were cut back, 1 base at V and 1 base at J, with 15 bases in the middle. This CDR3 is CASSPRPPSSGTDTQYF. Written as DNA, the CDR3 is TGTGCCAGCTCACCACGGCCCCCATCCTCTGGCACAGATACGCAGTATTTT.

The sample holds many counts of this clonotype. The V call is TRBV29-1, the J call TRBJ2-1; tentatively, D is TRBD2 (5 bases). CDR3 length equals 11 residues. Germline V gives CDR1 SQVTM, CDR2 ANQGSEA. The V and J ends lost 4 bases and 10 bases respectively, with 11 bases between them. CDR3 sequence: CSVARGWEQFF. The CDR3 DNA reads as TGCAGCGTTGCTCGGGGTTGGGAGCAGTTCTTC.

The CDR3 reads CASSLARTGGSNEQFF. The CDR3 bases are TGTGCCAGCAGCTTAGCCAGGACAGGGGGTTCCAATGAGCAGTTCTTC. The rearrangement uses TRBV7-2 and TRBJ2-1, with 10 positions matching TRBD1. Germline trimming cut 0 bases from V and 6 bases from J; bases unmatched to any gene: 5. CDR3 length: 16 residues. Germline V gene data show CDR1 as SGHTA and CDR2 as FQGNSA. Full variable domain (remainder filled in from reference TRBV7-2 and TRBJ2-1): GAGVSQSPSNKVTEKGKDVELRCDPISGHTALYWYRQSLGQGLEFLIYFQGNSAPDKSGLPSDRFSAERTGGSVSTLTIQRTQQEDSAVYLCASSLARTGGSNEQFFGPGTRLTVL.

V and J are TRBV7-8 and TRBJ2-7; TRBD1 matches 7 bases. CDR3 length: 17 residues. In germline, CDR1 is SGHVS, CDR2 FQNEAQ. V was clipped by 3 bases and J by 0 bases; unmatched bases: 11. In DNA, the CDR3 is TGTGCCAGCAGCTTGGGTAATACGGGACAGAGCTCCTACGAGCAGTACTTC. The encoded protein is CASSLGNTGQSSYEQYF.

In this sample, this clonotype turned up a few times. The junction departs from germline at one end; a sequencing error may be responsible. This rearrangement joins TRBV28 to TRBJ1-5; 9 bases line up with TRBD1. This CDR3 is built from 13 residues. Germline CDR1 and CDR2: MDHEN and SYDVKM. CDR3 amino acids: CASGTGGNQPQHF. For the CDR3, the DNA is TGTGCCAGCGGAACAGGGGGCAACCAGCCCCAGCATTTT.

Many counts were recorded for this clonotype. The chain has TRBV5-1 and TRBJ2-5, with D possibly TRBD2 on 5 matching bases. CDR1 and CDR2 from the germline V gene are SGHRS and YFSETQ. The CDR3 is 17 amino acids. V lost 0 bases and J lost 5, with 20 bases in between. In DNA form, the CDR3 reads TGCGCCAGCAGCTTGGTTGGTAGCGCCCCGAGGGAGGAGACCCAGTACTTC. Translated, it gives CASSLVGSAPREETQYF. Using reference TRBV5-1 and TRBJ2-5 for the parts outside the CDR3, the full variable domain is KAGVTQTPRYLIKTRGQQVTLSCSPISGHRSVSWYQQTPGQGLQFLFEYFSETQRNKGNFPGRFSGRQFSNSRSEMNVSTLELGDSALYLCASSLVGSAPREETQYFGPGTRLLVL.

This clonotype was recorded at least ten times. This chain links TRBV5-1 with TRBJ2-1; possibly TRBD1 for D (6 bases). Germline CDR1 is SGHRS and CDR2 is YFSETQ. The CDR3 is made up of 17 amino acids. Trimming removed 0 bases at V and 0 bases at J, with 13 bases between. CDR3 residues: CASSLGSGGRSYNEQFF. As DNA, the CDR3 is TGCGCCAGCAGCTTGGGGTCTGGGGGCCGCTCCTACAATGAGCAGTTCTTC.

This rearrangement joins TRBV5-1 to TRBJ1-1; D remains ambiguous. CDR3 length: 14 residues. V gave up 2 bases and J gave up 2 bases, with 10 bases separating them. Germline V gene sequence: CDR1 SGHRS, CDR2 YFSETQ. Here the CDR3 reads CASSLLTANTEAFF. The CDR3 DNA sequence: TGCGCCAGCAGCTTACTCACGGCAAACACTGAAGCTTTCTTT.

This clonotype was found many times. V is TRBV12-3 or TRBV12-4 and J is TRBJ1-5; D unclear. The CDR3 has 12 amino acids. V lost 6 bases to trimming and J lost 6 bases, with 9 bases between them. CDR3 amino acids: CASRYRFQPQHF. CDR3 sequence (DNA): TGTGCCAGCAGATACCGGTTTCAGCCCCAGCATTTT.

Ten or more counts support this clonotype. The chain couples TRBV2 to TRBJ2-1; D remains ambiguous. The germline V and J ends were trimmed by 6 bases and 5 bases, with 14 bases remaining between them. Germline CDR1 is SNHLY and CDR2 is FYNNEI. The length of the CDR3 is 14 residues. The CDR3 protein is CASSPRPRDNEQFF. The CDR3 DNA reads as TGTGCCAGCAGCCCCCGCCCCCGGGACAATGAGCAGTTCTTC.

In its sample, this clonotype was seen many times. Here the CDR3 reads CASSLLRTKETQYF. In nucleotides, the CDR3 is TGTGCCAGCAGCTTACTCCGGACGAAAGAGACCCAGTACTTC. The chain recombines TRBV7-2 with TRBJ2-5; the D is unclear. The ends were cut back, 2 bases at V and 3 bases at J, with 10 bases in the middle. This CDR3 region has 14 residues. The germline gives CDR1 SGHTA, CDR2 FQGNSA.

This clonotype was recorded at least ten times. The chain carries TRBV7-9 and TRBJ2-2, with 12 bases identical to TRBD2. Germline V CDR1 and CDR2: SEHNR, FQNEAQ (reference sequence). The CDR3 covers 13 residues. J was trimmed by 3 bases and V by 11 bases; bases with no gene match: 1. The CDR3 loop is CAGLAGYTGELFF. The CDR3 nucleotides are TGTGCCGGACTAGCGGGGTACACCGGGGAGCTGTTTTTT.

At least ten counts were recorded for this clonotype. CDR3 loop: CSARAFRDYEQYF. For the CDR3, the DNA is TGCAGTGCTCGGGCCTTCCGGGACTACGAGCAGTACTTC. The rearrangement links TRBV20-1 to TRBJ2-7; D perhaps matches TRBD2 (5 bases). Germline assignment: CDR1 DFQATT and CDR2 SNEGSKA (reference sequence). This CDR3 comprises 13 residues. V lost 5 bases to trimming and J lost 3 bases, with 14 bases between them.

This clonotype was seen repeatedly, ten times or more. The chain combines TRBV2 with TRBJ2-5, with 11 bases lining up with TRBD2. From germline, CDR1 is SNHLY and CDR2 FYNNEI. The ends lost 6 bases at V and 7 bases at J; junction bases unmatched: 10. The CDR3 is 15 amino acids. Written as DNA, the CDR3 is TGTGCCAGCAGGGCGACTAGCGGGGCTCGCGGGACCCAGTACTTC. It specifies CASRATSGARGTQYF. Full variable domain (rest looked up from reference TRBV2 and TRBJ2-5): EPEVTQTPSHQVTQMGQEVILRCVPISNHLYFYWYRQILGQKVEFLVSFYNNEISEKSEIFDDQFSVERPDGSNFTLKIRSTKLEDSAMYFCASRATSGARGTQYFGPGTRLLVL.

This clonotype has at least ten counts. V usage is TRBV11-2 and J usage is TRBJ2-2, with 7 bases aligning to TRBD2. V gave up 1 base and J gave up 6 bases; unmatched junction bases: 2. In germline, CDR1 is SGHAT, CDR2 FQNNGV. The CDR3 has 14 residues. DNA of the CDR3: TGTGCCAGCAGCTTAGTTGCGGGGGCCGGGGAGCTGTTTTTT. Encoded protein: CASSLVAGAGELFF.

This clonotype turned up a few times. The V gene is TRBV12-3 or TRBV12-4, the J gene TRBJ1-1, with D maybe TRBD1 (6 bases). The CDR3 is made up of 16 amino acids. V lost 4 bases and J lost 0, with 15 bases in between. The CDR3 loop is CASSWWTEGMNTEAFF. The DNA of the CDR3 is TGTGCCAGCAGTTGGTGGACAGAGGGGATGAACACTGAAGCTTTCTTT.

There are a few counts of this clonotype. This chain uses TRBV7-2 with TRBJ1-2; D gene uncertain. Germline values: CDR1 SGHTA, CDR2 FQGNSA. Between the trimmed V and J ends, which lost 2 bases and 4 bases, there was a span of 8 bases. The CDR3 runs 13 residues. The CDR3 loop reads CASSLPRSYGYTF. The CDR3 coding sequence is TGTGCCAGCAGCTTACCCAGGAGCTATGGCTACACCTTC.

Worth noting for this clonotype: This may arise from a read error, as a much more abundant clone is one base away. V gene TRBV12-3 or TRBV12-4 combines with J gene TRBJ2-2, with 9 bases identical to TRBD1. This CDR3 has 18 amino acids. The CDR3 DNA reads TGTACCAGCAGTTTCTACAGGGGGCCCGGACCGAACACCGGGGAGCTGTTTTTT. It translates to CTSSFYRGPGPNTGELFF.

This clonotype was observed many times. The chain couples TRBV12-3 or TRBV12-4 to TRBJ2-6; D gene uncertain. The CDR3 length is 13 residues. V gave up 5 bases and J gave up 4 bases, with 6 bases separating them. CDR3 nucleotides: TGTGCCAGCAGTATCATGGGGGCCAACGTCCTGACTTTC. Its protein product is CASSIMGANVLTF.

Ten or more counts support this clonotype. The chain employs TRBV29-1 and TRBJ2-5, with 7 nucleotides matching TRBD1. With V trimmed by 2 bases and J by 3 bases, 6 bases remained unmatched. This CDR3 has 14 amino acids. Per germline, CDR1 SQVTM and CDR2 ANQGSEA. The CDR3 region has the DNA TGCAGCGTTGAAATGGGGACAGCCGAAGAGACCCAGTACTTC. Translation gives CSVEMGTAEETQYF.

This clonotype has a count of ten or more. The chain employs TRBV29-1 and TRBJ1-2; D unresolved. Germline-derived CDR1 and CDR2 are SQVTM and ANQGSEA. The CDR3 is made up of 11 amino acids. V was pared by 8 bases and J by 4 bases, with 11 bases between. CDR3 coding DNA: TGCAGCTTACGTGATAGCTATGGCTACACCTTC. Amino acids: CSLRDSYGYTF.

In this sample, this clonotype turned up many times. The chain uses TRBV12-3 or TRBV12-4 and TRBJ2-1; D is uncertain. Trimming removed 8 bases from V and 0 bases from J, with 17 bases in between. The CDR3 has 16 residues. The CDR3, as DNA: TGTGCCAGCTTCTACGGCGGCGCCATCTCCTACAATGAGCAGTTCTTC. Encoded protein: CASFYGGAISYNEQFF.

There are many counts of this clonotype. V gene TRBV20-1 combines with J gene TRBJ2-3; the D is unclear. V was cut by 4 bases and J by 1 base, with 15 bases left in between. The CDR3 has 15 amino acids. Germline loops: CDR1 DFQATT, CDR2 SNEGSKA (reference sequence). Written as DNA, the CDR3 is TGCAGTGCTACCGAGTGGAACTCACGCACAGATACGCAGTATTTT. Its translation is CSATEWNSRTDTQYF.